These 18 T cell receptor beta chains came from one sample sequenced in a study of blood T cell repertoires in COVID-19. Sequencing used immunoSEQ multiplex PCR; TCRdb keeps in-frame clones, though not all of them. The sample has 180,000 or so clones; about 89% are singletons. Sample: peripheral blood. The origin of the receptors is a man in his sixties or seventies with acute or convalescent COVID-19.

The chain is built from TRBV7-2 and TRBJ2-1; 8 bases map to TRBD2. Per germline, CDR1 SGHTA and CDR2 FQGNSA. This CDR3 has 15 residues. J was trimmed by 9 bases and V by 5 bases; bases with no gene match: 12. The CDR3, as DNA: TGTGCCAGCAGCCTGCGGGGGGCCATTACAGGTGAGCAGTTCTTC. It translates to CASSLRGAITGEQFF.

V usage is TRBV7-3 and J usage is TRBJ2-3; 9 nucleotides align to TRBD2. This CDR3 has 15 residues. V trimming: 2 bases; J trimming: 3 bases; junction bases outside the gene matches: 3. CDR1 SGHTA and CDR2 FQGTGA come from the germline V gene. CDR3 coding DNA: TGTGCCAGCAGCTTAGCGGGAGGGCCAACAGATACGCAGTATTTT. It is translated as CASSLAGGPTDTQYF.

This rearrangement joins TRBV9 to TRBJ1-1; D ambiguous. Trimming left V 0 bases short and J 7 bases short, with 7 bases between. The CDR3 length is 12 residues. The germline gives CDR1 SGDLS, CDR2 YYNGEE. Written as DNA, the CDR3 is TGTGCCAGCAGCGTAGTTGGCGGTGAAGCTTTCTTT. It codes for CASSVVGGEAFF.

This sequence joins TRBV28 and TRBJ1-4; possibly TRBD1 for D (6 bases). V lost 5 bases and J 8 bases, leaving 15 bases between the germline ends. CDR3 length: 14 residues. Looked up from germline, CDR1 is MDHEN and CDR2 is SYDVKM. The CDR3 protein is CASSPWGQGEKLFF. Here the CDR3 DNA reads TGTGCCAGCAGTCCATGGGGGCAGGGGGAAAAACTGTTTTTT.

This chain joins TRBV6-5 and TRBJ2-3; 10 bases align to TRBD2. Germline values: CDR1 MNHEY, CDR2 SVGAGI. V was clipped by 7 bases and J by 4 bases; unmatched bases: 2. CDR3 size: 13 residues. DNA for the CDR3: TGTGCCAGCAATCTAGCGGGGGCAGATACGCAGTATTTT. This sequence encodes CASNLAGADTQYF.

CDR3 amino acids: CASSFRDRGTDTQYF. In nucleotides, the CDR3 is TGTGCCAGCAGTTTCCGGGACAGGGGCACAGATACGCAGTATTTT. The genes are TRBV27 and TRBJ2-3; 9 bases fit TRBD1. The CDR3 consists of 15 residues. CDR1 is MNHEY and CDR2 is SMNVEV in the germline V gene (reference sequence). V dropped 3 bases and J dropped 1; count of bases not matched to a gene: 2.

The chain has TRBV4-1 and TRBJ1-6, with 9 nucleotides matching TRBD1. V lost 4 bases to trimming and J lost 6 bases; unmatched junction nucleotides: 4. CDR3 size: 15 residues. Looked up from germline, CDR1 is MGHRA and CDR2 is YSYEKL. The CDR3 protein is CASSRKTGGNSPLHF. The CDR3 bases are TGCGCCAGCAGCCGCAAGACAGGGGGTAATTCACCCCTCCACTTT.

This clone was detected only once. The chain combines TRBV30 with TRBJ1-2; D is perhaps TRBD1 (6 bases). Trimming took off 2 bases at V and 3 bases at J, with 10 bases between the two ends. The CDR3 is 13 amino acids. Germline values: CDR1 GTSNPN, CDR2 SVGIG (reference sequence). The CDR3 nucleotides read TGTGCCTGGAGTCCCGGACAGCACTATGGCTACACCTTC. Translation gives CAWSPGQHYGYTF.

V is TRBV18 and J is TRBJ2-3; the match to TRBD1 covers 7 bases. This CDR3 is built from 18 residues. The junction had 18 bases not matched to a gene; V was cut back by 3 bases and J by 6 bases. Germline V gene sequence: CDR1 KGHSH, CDR2 LQKENI. The CDR3: CASSPSSPTGTPGDTQYF. DNA for the CDR3: TGTGCCAGCTCACCCTCCTCGCCGACAGGGACCCCAGGGGATACGCAGTATTTT.

The chain recombines TRBV5-1 with TRBJ2-5; 7 bases are a match to TRBD1. The ends lost 3 bases at V and 4 bases at J; junction bases unmatched: 6. Germline CDR1 SGHRS, CDR2 YFSETQ. The CDR3 length is 14 residues. DNA for the CDR3: TGCGCCAGCAGCTCCGGGACAGCCGTAGAGACCCAGTACTTC. Encoded protein: CASSSGTAVETQYF.

The V gene is TRBV5-1, the J gene TRBJ2-3; D is possibly TRBD2 (5 bases). CDR1 is SGHRS and CDR2 is YFSETQ in the germline V gene. V was shortened by 5 bases and J by 0 bases, with 10 bases between the two germline ends. The CDR3 is 14 amino acids. CDR3 residues: CASSREGSTDTQYF. The CDR3 DNA follows: TGCGCCAGCAGTCGGGAAGGGAGCACAGATACGCAGTATTTT.

The chain joins TRBV20-1 to TRBJ2-7; 7 bases are a match to TRBD2. The CDR3 contains 11 residues. After removal of 3 bases from V and 7 bases from J, the junction contained 3 bases not matched to a gene. Germline CDR1 reads DFQATT; CDR2 reads SNEGSKA (reference sequence). CDR3 region: CSARGGGEQYF. The CDR3 region has the DNA TGCAGTGCTAGGGGCGGGGGTGAGCAGTACTTC.

J is TRBJ1-2 and V is TRBV19; the match to TRBD1 covers 7 bases. Trimming cost V 5 bases and J 8 bases; bases outside gene matches: 8. This CDR3 is 13 amino acids long. Germline V gene sequence: CDR1 LNHDA, CDR2 SQIVND (reference sequence). CDR3 sequence: CASSPRGLGGYTF. DNA of the CDR3: TGTGCCAGTAGTCCTAGGGGGCTAGGAGGCTACACCTTC.

The chain employs TRBV11-2 and TRBJ2-5, with a tentative D call TRBD2 (5 bases). The CDR3 has 15 amino acids. Germline V gene lookup returns CDR1 SGHAT and CDR2 FQNNGV. Trimming removed 6 bases at V and 2 bases at J, with 16 bases between. The CDR3 is CASREVGGLQETQYF. The DNA for the CDR3 is TGTGCCAGCAGGGAGGTCGGCGGTCTTCAAGAGACCCAGTACTTC. Full variable domain (rest looked up from reference TRBV11-2 and TRBJ2-5): EAGVAQSPRYKIIEKRQSVAFWCNPISGHATLYWYQQILGQGPKLLIQFQNNGVVDDSQLPKDRFSAERLKGVDSTLKIQPAKLEDSAVYLCASREVGGLQETQYFGPGTRLLVL.

The rearrangement links TRBV7-6 to TRBJ1-1; tentative D call: TRBD1 (6 bases). There are 13 residues in the CDR3. Germline V gene sequence: CDR1 SGHVS, CDR2 FNYEAQ. Trimming took off 5 bases at V and 6 bases at J, with 13 bases between the two ends. The CDR3 loop reads CASSLGGHAEAFF. CDR3 sequence (DNA): TGTGCCAGCAGCCTAGGGGGGCACGCTGAAGCTTTCTTT.

V usage is TRBV7-2 and J usage is TRBJ2-1; 7 positions agree with TRBD2. This CDR3 region has 15 residues. V gave up 1 base and J gave up 3 bases; unmatched junction bases: 3. CDR1 is SGHTA, CDR2 FQGNSA, per germline. CDR3 sequence: CASSLGGGNYNEQFF. As DNA, the CDR3 is TGTGCCAGCAGCTTAGGCGGGGGAAACTACAATGAGCAGTTCTTC.

J is TRBJ2-7 and V is TRBV19; 7 nucleotides line up with TRBD2. Germline V gene sequence: CDR1 LNHDA, CDR2 SQIVND (reference sequence). The CDR3 extends over 15 amino acids. The CDR3 reads CAYLFRPSGFYEQYF. The CDR3 DNA follows: TGTGCTTACTTATTCCGGCCTAGCGGATTCTACGAGCAGTACTTC.

The CDR3 DNA is TGTGCCAGCAGTTTATGGGCTGGGACTAGCCACACCGGGGAGCTGTTTTTT. Protein: CASSLWAGTSHTGELFF. The V and J genes are TRBV28 and TRBJ2-2, with 9 bases fitting TRBD2. The germline CDR1 and CDR2 sequences are MDHEN and SYDVKM. V trimming: 0 bases; J trimming: 3 bases; junction bases outside the gene matches: 5. The CDR3 runs 17 residues.